One and the same sample provided the 27 T cell receptor beta chains below, sequenced in a study of blood T cell repertoires in COVID-19 (dated by TCRdb to the early 2020s). Library method: the immunoSEQ multiplex PCR assay. This immuneACCESS table, as held by TCRdb, lists in-frame sequences with V and J called but not all clones. Of the missing ones, under half trace to an unresolved V gene in checked studies; the others have no known cause. Present in this sample are about 120,000 clones, about 85% of which were seen just once. Roughly 8% of the sample rests with the top ten. Sequenced input: peripheral blood. These receptors were obtained from a human donor in a cohort sampled during active COVID-19.

This chain uses TRBV3-1 (or the pseudogene TRBV3-2) with TRBJ2-2; 7 bases line up with TRBD1. V trimming: 2 bases; J trimming: 6 bases; junction bases outside the gene matches: 3. The CDR3 consists of 14 residues. Germline-derived CDR1 and CDR2 are LGHDT and YNNKEL (reference sequence). The CDR3 loop reads CASSQKQGAGELFF. CDR3 DNA sequence: TGTGCCAGCAGCCAAAAGCAGGGGGCCGGGGAGCTGTTTTTT.

The chain has TRBV27 and TRBJ1-2, with 9 bases lining up with TRBD1. Germline V gives CDR1 MNHEY, CDR2 SMNVEV (reference sequence). The CDR3 is 13 residues long. With 3 bases clipped from V and 7 bases from J, the junction kept 3 bases outside the gene matches. This CDR3 reads CASSFGTGFGYTF. Written as DNA, the CDR3 is TGTGCCAGCAGTTTTGGGACAGGGTTTGGCTACACCTTC.

The chain recombines TRBV6-2 or TRBV6-3 with TRBJ1-2; 8 bases fit TRBD1. The germline gives CDR1 MNHEY, CDR2 SVGEGT. The CDR3 contains 15 residues. Trimming took 5 bases from V and 4 from J; bases not matched to a gene: 9. CDR3 DNA: TGTGCCAGCAGTCCCAGGGGGCGGCTGATCTATGGCTACACCTTC. Amino acid sequence: CASSPRGRLIYGYTF.

This clone has a single count. The chain recombines TRBV18 with TRBJ1-2; 8 positions agree with TRBD1. The CDR3 runs 12 residues. Germline assignment: CDR1 KGHSH and CDR2 LQKENI. J lost 8 bases, V lost 6 bases, and 5 bases had no gene match. The CDR3 DNA sequence: TGTGCCAGCTCGAGCGGACAGGGAGGCTACACCTTC. Amino acids: CASSSGQGGYTF.

The chain joins TRBV27 to TRBJ2-7; 8 nucleotides agree with TRBD1. This CDR3 region has 14 residues. Germline CDR1 reads MNHEY; CDR2 reads SMNVEV (reference sequence). J lost 6 bases, V lost 5 bases, and 9 bases had no gene match. The DNA for the CDR3 is TGTGCCAGCAGTCTCGGACAGGGAAGAGGCGAGCAGTACTTC. This codes for CASSLGQGRGEQYF.

V gene TRBV7-2 combines with J gene TRBJ1-6; 9 positions agree with TRBD1. The V gene end was trimmed by 0 bases and the J gene end by 8 bases; junction bases not matched to a gene: 5. CDR3 size: 16 residues. Germline V lookup: CDR1 SGHTA, CDR2 FQGNSA. The CDR3 bases are TGTGCCAGCAGCTTAGCAGCCGGGACAGGGTATTCACCCCTCCACTTT. The encoded protein is CASSLAAGTGYSPLHF. Combining the CDR3 with reference TRBV7-2 and TRBJ1-6 gives the whole variable domain GAGVSQSPSNKVTEKGKDVELRCDPISGHTALYWYRQSLGQGLEFLIYFQGNSAPDKSGLPSDRFSAERTGGSVSTLTIQRTQQEDSAVYLCASSLAAGTGYSPLHFGNGTRLTVT.

The chain uses TRBV13 and TRBJ2-1, with 13 positions matching TRBD2. The CDR3 extends over 22 amino acids. Germline CDR1 is PRHDT and CDR2 is FYEKMQ (reference sequence). V was clipped by 5 bases and J by 0 bases; unmatched bases: 19. The CDR3 loop reads CASSRQSLLAGGHLSSYNEQFF. The DNA for the CDR3 is TGTGCCAGCAGCCGACAATCCCTACTAGCGGGGGGGCATCTCAGCTCCTACAATGAGCAGTTCTTC.

V usage is TRBV9 and J usage is TRBJ2-6; D uncertain. Trimming cost V 2 bases and J 0 bases, with 6 bases left between them. The CDR3 has 15 residues. Germline CDR1 and CDR2: SGDLS and YYNGEE. The CDR3 sequence: CASSVISSGANVLTF. The CDR3 nucleotides read TGTGCCAGCAGCGTTATCAGCTCTGGGGCCAACGTCCTGACTTTC. The full variable domain, with the rest looked up from reference TRBV9 and TRBJ2-6, is DSGVTQTPKHLITATGQRVTLRCSPRSGDLSVYWYQQSLDQGLQFLIQYYNGEERAKGNILERFSAQQFPDLHSELNLSSLELGDSALYFCASSVISSGANVLTFGAGSRLTVL.

This clone has just one count. The chain links TRBV9 to TRBJ1-4; 8 bases agree with TRBD1. Trimming at V came to 4 bases and at J to 8 bases, leaving 10 bases not matched to a gene. CDR3 length: 15 residues. Looked up from germline, CDR1 is SGDLS and CDR2 is YYNGEE. CDR3 sequence (DNA): TGTGCCAGCAGCCCGCGGACAGGGAAAGTCGAAAAACTGTTTTTT. Translation: CASSPRTGKVEKLFF.

The chain recombines TRBV5-6 with TRBJ1-6; tentative D call: TRBD1 (5 bases). Germline loops: CDR1 SGHDT, CDR2 YYEEEE. V gave up 3 bases and J gave up 0 bases, with 13 bases separating them. The CDR3 sequence is 17 residues long. The CDR3 spells CASSSGTASSYNSPLHF. In DNA form, the CDR3 reads TGTGCCAGCAGCTCGGGGACTGCGAGCTCCTATAATTCACCCCTCCACTTT.

This rearrangement joins TRBV19 to TRBJ2-7, with 9 nucleotides matching TRBD2. The CDR3 totals 15 residues. The germline CDR1 and CDR2 sequences are LNHDA and SQIVND (reference sequence). J gave up 2 bases and V 4 bases, and 6 bases lay outside the gene matches. This CDR3 reads CASSSWASGAYEQYF. In DNA, the CDR3 is TGTGCCAGTAGTAGTTGGGCTAGCGGGGCCTACGAGCAGTACTTC.

This chain joins TRBV27 and TRBJ2-1; no reliable D call. With 3 bases removed from V and 2 bases from J, the gap between germline ends came to 8 bases. From germline, CDR1 is MNHEY and CDR2 SMNVEV (reference sequence). This CDR3 spans 14 amino acids. For the CDR3, the DNA is TGTGCCAGCAGTTTCACGCGGACCTACAATGAGCAGTTCTTC. Its protein is CASSFTRTYNEQFF.

The chain carries TRBV6-5 and TRBJ1-2, with TRBD1 matching 7 bases. Unmatched junction bases numbered 20, after V lost 6 bases and J lost 13 bases. Per the germline V gene, CDR1 is MNHEY and CDR2 is SVGAGI. This CDR3 is built from 15 residues. CDR3 protein: CASSNQGGRMASVTF. The CDR3 nucleotides read TGTGCCAGCAGCAACCAAGGGGGCAGGATGGCTTCGGTCACCTTC.

The V call is TRBV6-5, the J call TRBJ2-7; D may be TRBD1 (6 bases). The CDR3 is 13 amino acids. V gave up 5 bases and J gave up 2 bases, with 10 bases separating them. Germline V CDR1 and CDR2: MNHEY, SVGAGI. This CDR3 reads CASSQGTTYEQYF. The CDR3 nucleotides are TGTGCCAGCAGTCAGGGGACAACCTACGAGCAGTACTTC.

The genes are TRBV19 and TRBJ1-1; 7 nucleotides align to TRBD1. V gave up 4 bases and J gave up 11 bases; unmatched junction bases: 10. CDR1 LNHDA and CDR2 SQIVND come from the germline V gene (reference sequence). This CDR3 is 13 amino acids long. The CDR3 reads CASSTGQVQRAFF. CDR3 nucleotide sequence: TGTGCCAGTAGTACAGGACAGGTCCAGAGGGCTTTCTTT.

The gene calls are TRBV10-3 and TRBJ2-7; TRBD2 matches 10 bases. CDR1 and CDR2 from the germline V gene are ENHRY and SYGVKD. The CDR3 length is 14 residues. Losses at the gene ends were 7 bases for V and 5 bases for J; bases not matched to a gene: 8. CDR3 nucleotide sequence: TGTGCCATCATGCGAGCGGGGGGGCCTCACGAGCAGTACTTC. As protein: CAIMRAGGPHEQYF.

The chain links TRBV5-1 to TRBJ2-3; possible D gene TRBD2, 7 bases. Trimming took off 1 base at V and 4 bases at J, with 10 bases between the two ends. CDR3 length: 14 amino acids. In germline, CDR1 is SGHRS, CDR2 YFSETQ. CDR3: CASSLWGGPDTQYF. The CDR3 coding sequence is TGCGCCAGCAGCTTGTGGGGGGGGCCAGATACGCAGTATTTT.

The chain carries TRBV3-1 (or the pseudogene TRBV3-2) and TRBJ2-5; D gene unclear. This CDR3 has 13 residues. V lost 4 bases and J 5 bases, leaving 11 bases between the germline ends. Germline V gene lookup returns CDR1 LGHDT and CDR2 YNNKEL (reference sequence). In DNA, the CDR3 is TGTGCCAGCAGCCCCCCGCCGCGGGAGACCCAGTACTTC. This sequence encodes CASSPPPRETQYF.

This clone was found once. J is TRBJ1-2 and V is TRBV19; 8 bases match TRBD1. The CDR3 is 14 amino acids. V lost 7 bases and J lost 4; bases outside the gene matches: 8. Germline CDR1 reads LNHDA; CDR2 reads SQIVND (reference sequence). The CDR3 DNA is TGTGCCAGTAATCCACAGGGGGAGAGCTATGGCTACACCTTC. It encodes CASNPQGESYGYTF.

This chain joins TRBV30 and TRBJ1-4, with 8 bases that match TRBD1. Germline CDR1 GTSNPN, CDR2 SVGIG (reference sequence). V trimming: 0 bases; J trimming: 8 bases; junction bases outside the gene matches: 17. The CDR3 has 18 amino acids. The CDR3 DNA is TGTGCCTGGAGTGTTCAGGTCCGACAGGGGCCCCGGGGCGAAAAACTGTTTTTT. Translated, it gives CAWSVQVRQGPRGEKLFF.

In DNA form, the CDR3 reads TGTGCCAGCAAAACAGGGCTGAACTATGGCTACACCTTC. It yields the protein CASKTGLNYGYTF. This sequence joins TRBV2 and TRBJ1-2; D possibly corresponds to TRBD1 (6 bases). V lost 7 bases and J lost 2, with 11 bases in between. Germline V CDR1 and CDR2: SNHLY, FYNNEI. This CDR3 spans 13 amino acids.

This sequence joins TRBV19 and TRBJ2-5; possibly TRBD1 for D (6 bases). The V end lost 5 bases, the J end lost 0 bases, and 13 bases lay between the germline ends. The CDR3 spans 15 residues. CDR1 is LNHDA and CDR2 is SQIVND in the germline V gene (reference sequence). The CDR3 coding sequence is TGTGCCAGTAGTCTAGGGACAAAAAACCAAGAGACCCAGTACTTC. Protein: CASSLGTKNQETQYF.

The chain links TRBV5-6 to TRBJ2-1, with 7 positions matching TRBD1. Per germline, CDR1 SGHDT and CDR2 YYEEEE. The CDR3 extends over 13 amino acids. With 4 bases clipped from V and 15 bases from J, the junction kept 13 bases outside the gene matches. The CDR3 protein is CASSPSRTGLMFF. As DNA, the CDR3 is TGTGCCAGCAGCCCCTCACGGACAGGTTTAATGTTCTTC.

This sequence joins TRBV11-2 and TRBJ2-7, with 7 bases fitting TRBD2. The CDR3 spans 16 residues. Germline CDR1 reads SGHAT; CDR2 reads FQNNGV. The trim removed 0 bases at V and 7 bases at J, leaving 12 bases unmatched. This chain's CDR3 is CASSLDGRARAGEQYF. The CDR3 DNA follows: TGTGCCAGCAGCTTAGATGGCAGAGCGAGAGCGGGGGAGCAGTACTTC.

This clone was observed a handful of times. The CDR3 DNA sequence: TGCGCCAGCAGCTTGCTAACCGGGGGGGCTGAAGCTTTCTTT. Residues: CASSLLTGGAEAFF. This chain connects TRBV5-1 to TRBJ1-1; perhaps TRBD1 as D (5 bases). The germline V gene encodes CDR1 SGHRS and CDR2 YFSETQ. Between the trimmed V and J ends, which lost 1 base and 6 bases, there was a span of 13 bases. The CDR3 length is 14 residues.

This chain uses TRBV11-3 with TRBJ1-4, with D maybe TRBD1 (5 bases). CDR1 is SGHNT and CDR2 is YENEEA in the germline V gene. V was clipped by 0 bases and J by 3 bases, with 8 bases between them. This CDR3 is 15 amino acids long. CDR3 region: CASSLDGGSNEKLFF. For the CDR3, the DNA is TGTGCCAGCAGCTTAGACGGGGGGTCTAATGAAAAACTGTTTTTT.

This clone appeared once. The V call is TRBV13, the J call TRBJ2-3, with TRBD2 matching over 10 bases. There are 16 residues in the CDR3. V shed 1 base and J 5 bases; nucleotides not matched to a gene: 6. The germline V gene encodes CDR1 PRHDT and CDR2 FYEKMQ (reference sequence). The CDR3 DNA reads as TGTGCCAGCAGCTTAGTCAGCGGGAGGGCCGGAGATACGCAGTATTTT. It translates to CASSLVSGRAGDTQYF.